This TCR beta chain derives from a study of PD-1 and CTLA-4 blockade in melanoma. This CDR3 comprises 14 residues. V shed 6 bases and J shed 5 bases, with 11 bases lying between them. Germline assignment: CDR1 MRHNA and CDR2 SNTAGT. Using immunoSEQ multiplex PCR, the repertoire was profiled, and TCRdb retains in-frame clones only, with some absent. The table records 20,000 to 25,000 clones, around 88% of them present only once. The sample here was CD8+ T cells from peripheral blood, taken before anti-PD-1 treatment. The TCR comes from a human donor with melanoma. The rearrangement links TRBV6-4 to TRBJ1-6; D gene ambiguous. The CDR3 DNA reads as TGTGCCAGCAGGAGGACGGCTGATAATTCACCCCTCCACTTT. Its translation is CASRRTADNSPLHF.